A selection of T cell receptor beta chains follows, all from one sample in a study of blood T cell repertoires in COVID-19. TCRdb keeps only in-frame clones here, not all; method: immunoSEQ multiplex PCR. The sample contains 25,000 to 30,000 clones, around 83% of which appear only once. What was sequenced was peripheral blood. These receptors all come from a man in his 70s with acute or convalescent COVID-19. Each CDR3 is given with its conserved first and last residue. The D gene is left open where the match is weak. Expanded clones are given a class, and other clones once, few, many or no size at all.

cdr3_aa cdr3_nt j_call d_call v_call clone_size
CASSIRQTYNSPLHF TGTGCCAGTAGTATCCGACAGACTTATAATTCACCCCTCCACTTT TRBJ1-6 - TRBV19 -
CASSLSSGGLGNEQFF TGTGCCAGCAGCTTATCTAGCGGCGGGTTGGGGAATGAGCAGTTCTTC TRBJ2-1 TRBD2 TRBV11-2 -
CASSLGQGLYNEQFF TGCGCCAGCAGCTTGGGACAGGGTCTGTACAATGAGCAGTTCTTC TRBJ2-1 TRBD1 TRBV5-1 -
CASSPPGTANTEAFF TGTGCCAGCAGCCCCCCCGGGACAGCGAACACTGAAGCTTTCTTT TRBJ1-1 TRBD1 TRBV7-2 -
CASSQMTGGGISYGYTF TGTGCCAGCAGCCAGATGACAGGGGGAGGAATAAGCTATGGCTACACCTTC TRBJ1-2 TRBD1 TRBV4-2 -
CASSQGGTGVQAFTPLHF TGTGCCAGCAGCCAGGGCGGGACAGGGGTACAGGCCTTCACACCCCTCCACTTT TRBJ1-6 TRBD1 TRBV5-4 -
CASSPDREGEQYF TGTGCCAGCAGCCCGGACAGAGAGGGCGAGCAGTACTTC TRBJ2-7 - TRBV16 -
CASSTQTFSTNEKLFF TGTGCCAGTAGTACACAAACCTTTTCAACTAATGAAAAACTGTTTTTT TRBJ1-4 - TRBV19 -
CATSRDGRQGANTDTQYF TGTGCCACCAGCAGAGATGGGCGTCAGGGGGCGAACACAGATACGCAGTATTTT TRBJ2-3 TRBD1 TRBV15 -
CASRMQGLEKLFF TGTGCCAGCAGAATGCAGGGTTTAGAAAAACTGTTTTTT TRBJ1-4 - TRBV6-6 -
CASSDSRDHGHEQYF TGTGCCAGCAGTGACTCGCGGGACCACGGCCACGAGCAGTACTTC TRBJ2-7 - TRBV6-4 once
CASSQGTFSSAGYTF TGTGCCAGCTCACAGGGGACATTTAGCTCGGCGGGCTACACCTTC TRBJ1-2 - TRBV18 -
CASSHPRGQTYNSPLHF TGTGCCAGCAGCCACCCGCGGGGCCAAACCTATAATTCACCCCTCCACTTT TRBJ1-6 - TRBV3-1/TRBV3-2 -
CASSPRGVGGSSYEQYF TGTGCCAGCAGCCCTAGGGGTGTGGGAGGTTCCTCCTACGAGCAGTACTTC TRBJ2-7 - TRBV2 -
CASSQDPGDTEAFF TGTGCCAGCAGCCAAGATCCAGGGGACACTGAAGCTTTCTTT TRBJ1-1 - TRBV4-2 -
CASSLEWQMRPQHF TGTGCCAGCAGTCTAGAGTGGCAGATGCGGCCCCAGCATTTT TRBJ1-5 - TRBV28 -
CSASFAGSNTIYF TGCAGTGCTAGTTTCGCGGGAAGCAACACCATATATTTT TRBJ1-3 - TRBV20-1 -
CASSPAQDYGYTF TGTGCCAGCAGCCCTGCCCAGGACTATGGCTACACCTTC TRBJ1-2 - TRBV5-6 -
CASSQDHMQGGYTF TGTGCCAGCAGCCAAGATCACATGCAGGGCGGCTACACCTTC TRBJ1-2 - TRBV14 once
CASSRLAGNTGELFF TGTGCCAGCAGCAGGCTAGCGGGTAACACCGGGGAGCTGTTTTTT TRBJ2-2 TRBD2 TRBV27 -
CASSLDNIGQTNNEQFF TGTGCCAGCAGCTTAGATAACATTGGACAGACAAACAATGAGCAGTTCTTC TRBJ2-1 - TRBV11-3 -
CASSLEVSGRSAGSEQFF TGCGCCAGCAGCTTGGAGGTTAGCGGGAGATCTGCAGGGAGTGAGCAGTTCTTC TRBJ2-1 TRBD2 TRBV5-1 -
CSASHYRDEQFF TGCAGTGCTAGTCACTACCGGGATGAGCAGTTCTTC TRBJ2-1 - TRBV20-1 -
CASSPVGSYNSPLHF TGTGCCAGCAGCCCGGTAGGGAGTTATAATTCACCCCTCCACTTT TRBJ1-6 - TRBV7-8 -
CASSFNRAEAFF TGTGCCAGCAGCTTCAACAGGGCTGAAGCTTTCTTT TRBJ1-1 - TRBV11-1 -
CASSFTSRNNEQFF TGCGCCAGCAGCTTTACTAGCAGGAACAATGAGCAGTTCTTC TRBJ2-1 - TRBV5-1 -
CASSLGGISYEQYF TGTGCCAGCTCTTTAGGCGGCATTTCCTACGAGCAGTACTTC TRBJ2-7 - TRBV6-5 -
CAAQRGRDSEQYF TGTGCAGCACAACGCGGCAGGGATTCCGAGCAGTACTTC TRBJ2-7 - TRBV7-9 -
CASSVGAAQEEKLFF TGTGCCAGCAGCGTAGGGGCAGCCCAGGAAGAAAAACTGTTTTTT TRBJ1-4 - TRBV9 -